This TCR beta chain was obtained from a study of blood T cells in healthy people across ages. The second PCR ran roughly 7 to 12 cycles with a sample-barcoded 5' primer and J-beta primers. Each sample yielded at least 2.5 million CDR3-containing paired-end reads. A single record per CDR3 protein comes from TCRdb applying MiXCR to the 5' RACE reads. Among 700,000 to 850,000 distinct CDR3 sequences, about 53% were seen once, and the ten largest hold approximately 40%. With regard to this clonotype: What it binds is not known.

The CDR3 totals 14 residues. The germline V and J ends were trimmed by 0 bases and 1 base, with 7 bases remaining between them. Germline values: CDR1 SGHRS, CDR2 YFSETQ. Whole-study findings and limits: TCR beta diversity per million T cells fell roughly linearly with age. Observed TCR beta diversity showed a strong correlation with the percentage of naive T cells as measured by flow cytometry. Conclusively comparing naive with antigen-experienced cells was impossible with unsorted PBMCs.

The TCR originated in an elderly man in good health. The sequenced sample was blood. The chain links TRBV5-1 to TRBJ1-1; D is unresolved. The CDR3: CASSLGAANTEAFF. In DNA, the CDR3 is TGCGCCAGCAGCTTGGGCGCGGCGAACACTGAAGCTTTCTTT.